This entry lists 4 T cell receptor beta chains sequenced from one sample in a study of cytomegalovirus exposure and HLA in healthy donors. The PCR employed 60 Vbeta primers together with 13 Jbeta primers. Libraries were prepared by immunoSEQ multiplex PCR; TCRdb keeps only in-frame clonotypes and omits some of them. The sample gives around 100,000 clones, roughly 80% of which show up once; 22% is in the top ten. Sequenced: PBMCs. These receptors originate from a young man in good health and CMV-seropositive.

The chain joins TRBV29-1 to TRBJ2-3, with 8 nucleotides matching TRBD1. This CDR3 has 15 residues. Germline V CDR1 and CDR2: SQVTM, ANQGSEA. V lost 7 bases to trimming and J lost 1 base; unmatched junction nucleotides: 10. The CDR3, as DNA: TGCAGCGGGACAGGGCGGGGAGCTGGCACAGATACGCAGTATTTT. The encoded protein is CSGTGRGAGTDTQYF.

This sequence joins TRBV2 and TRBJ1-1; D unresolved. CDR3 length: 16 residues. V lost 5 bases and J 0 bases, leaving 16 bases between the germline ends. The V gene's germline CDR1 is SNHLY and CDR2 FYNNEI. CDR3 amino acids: CASSLEGTLMNTEAFF. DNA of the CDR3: TGTGCCAGCAGTCTTGAGGGCACCCTCATGAACACTGAAGCTTTCTTT.

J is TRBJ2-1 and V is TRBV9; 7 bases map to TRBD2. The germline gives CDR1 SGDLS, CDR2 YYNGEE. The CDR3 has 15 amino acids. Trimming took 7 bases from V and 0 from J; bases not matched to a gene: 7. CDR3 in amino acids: CASGLGGSSYNEQFF. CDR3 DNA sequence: TGTGCCAGCGGATTGGGCGGGAGCTCCTACAATGAGCAGTTCTTC.

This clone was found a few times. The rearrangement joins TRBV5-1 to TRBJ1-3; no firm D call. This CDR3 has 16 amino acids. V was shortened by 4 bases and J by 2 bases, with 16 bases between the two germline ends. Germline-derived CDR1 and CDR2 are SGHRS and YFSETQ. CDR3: CASSLPDPSAGNTIYF. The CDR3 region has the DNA TGCGCCAGCAGCCTCCCAGATCCTAGTGCTGGAAACACCATATATTTT. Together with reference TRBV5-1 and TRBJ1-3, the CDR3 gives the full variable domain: KAGVTQTPRYLIKTRGQQVTLSCSPISGHRSVSWYQQTPGQGLQFLFEYFSETQRNKGNFPGRFSGRQFSNSRSEMNVSTLELGDSALYLCASSLPDPSAGNTIYFGEGSWLTVV.